A selection of T cell receptor beta chains follows, all from one sample in a study of CD8+ T cells in alopecia areata. Here immunoSEQ multiplex PCR was the method, and the copy in TCRdb shows in-frame clones only, minus some. The repertoire holds 160,000 or so clones, about 70% seen once, with 9.5% to 12% in the top ten. Specimen: CD8+ T cells sorted from blood, collected at week 0. The receptors here all came from a human donor with alopecia areata. Both conserved end residues are part of each CDR3. A D gene is named only where the DNA matches it firmly. Not all rows give a size; the values are once, few, many and, for expanded clones, a class.

>few|TRBJ2-1|.|TRBV7-2
TGTGCCAGCAGCTTGGGTGGTGAGCAGTTCTTC
CASSLGGEQFF
>.|TRBJ2-3|.|TRBV4-1
TGCGCCAGCAGCCAGGGGCCGTACAGAAAAACAGATACGCAGTATTTT
CASSQGPYRKTDTQYF
>.|TRBJ2-7|TRBD1|TRBV5-1
TGCGCCAGCAGCCTCGGGGACAGCTCCTACGAGCAGTACTTC
CASSLGDSSYEQYF
>.|TRBJ2-7|.|TRBV5-4
TGTGCCAGCAGCTTGGGTCCGGGAGAGCAGTACTTC
CASSLGPGEQYF
>.|TRBJ2-2|.|TRBV29-1
TGCAGCGTTGATTCGGGGTTGAACACCGGGGAGCTGTTTTTT
CSVDSGLNTGELFF
>few|TRBJ1-6|.|TRBV5-1
TGCGCCAGCAGCTCCGACCACGGAATGGACAGTGGTGGGTCACCCCTCCACTTT
CASSSDHGMDSGGSPLHF
>.|TRBJ2-2|.|TRBV27
TGTGCCAGCAGTTTTCTTTCAGGGGAGCTGTTTTTT
CASSFLSGELFF
>.|TRBJ2-3|TRBD2|TRBV5-1
TGCGCCAGCAGCTTGTCGTCTCTCGGGGGGGCCGTCACAGATACGCAGTATTTT
CASSLSSLGGAVTDTQYF
>.|TRBJ2-7|.|TRBV4-1
TGCGCCAGCAGCCACGCTTGGGACGACACCTACGAGCAGTACTTC
CASSHAWDDTYEQYF
>few|TRBJ2-1|TRBD1|TRBV10-3
TGTGCCATCAGTGATGCCGGGACAGGGGGCGCTTGGAGGCAGTTCTTC
CAISDAGTGGAWRQFF
>once|TRBJ2-1|TRBD2|TRBV29-1
TGCAGCGTTGAAGGGACTAGCGGGGAGGGCCCCTACAATGAGCAGTTCTTC
CSVEGTSGEGPYNEQFF
>.|TRBJ1-2|.|TRBV7-2
TGTGCCAGCAGCTTAAAATCCCCTTATTTTAGGGGGTCGAACTATGGCTACACCTTC
CASSLKSPYFRGSNYGYTF
>.|TRBJ2-7|.|TRBV7-9
TGTGCCAGCAGCTTAGCAGGCAACTACGAGCAGTACTTC
CASSLAGNYEQYF
>.|TRBJ2-7|TRBD1|TRBV6-5
TGTGCCAGCAGCGACAGGGGCTACGAGCAGTACTTC
CASSDRGYEQYF
>.|TRBJ1-1|TRBD1|TRBV29-1
TGCAGCGTTTATGGGGGACAGTCCTTTCGTCTCACTGAAGCTTTCTTT
CSVYGGQSFRLTEAFF
>.|TRBJ2-4|TRBD1|TRBV7-2
TGTGCCAGCAGCTCACAGGCCTCAGGGGGTCCTCCAGCCAAAAACATTCAGTACTTC
CASSSQASGGPPAKNIQYF
>.|TRBJ2-3|.|TRBV13
TGTGCCAGCACAAGGACGAGGGGCGATACGCAGTATTTT
CASTRTRGDTQYF
>few|TRBJ2-5|.|TRBV5-6
TGTGCCAGCAGCTCCACTACAGGTTGGGAAGAGACCCAGTACTTC
CASSSTTGWEETQYF
>few|TRBJ1-3|.|TRBV19
TGTGCCAGTAGTATCATCTACTCTGGAAACACCATATATTTT
CASSIIYSGNTIYF
>.|TRBJ2-2|.|TRBV27
TGTGCCAGCAGTTTAGGGCTGAACACCGGGGAGCTGTTTTTT
CASSLGLNTGELFF
>few|TRBJ2-6|.|TRBV27
TGTGCCAGCAGTTTATCCCTGGGGGGTGGGGCCAACGTCCTGACTTTC
CASSLSLGGGANVLTF
>.|TRBJ2-3|.|TRBV4-1
TGCGCCAGCAGCCAGGAAGGACTAATCCGCGATACGCAGTATTTT
CASSQEGLIRDTQYF
>few|TRBJ2-1|.|TRBV13
TGTGCCAGCAGCGAAGGGTTATTGACCTACAATGAGCAGTTCTTC
CASSEGLLTYNEQFF
>.|TRBJ1-2|TRBD1|TRBV25-1
TGTGCCAGCAGTCGGGACAGGGTCGCTGGCTACACCTTC
CASSRDRVAGYTF